This TCR beta chain comes out of a study of T cell repertoires in ileal Crohn's disease. Study-level background: Operated complications were stricturing disease (roughly 61%) and penetrating disease (about 39%). M6 samples are neoterminal ileum biopsies from postoperative colonoscopy.

TCRdb's copy holds only in-frame clones and misses some; the assay was immunoSEQ multiplex PCR. The sample lists about 59,000 clones; 85% to 90% were seen once. Findings and limits, study-wide: The median delay to postoperative endoscopy was around 7.1 months. All patients with clonality above 26.8% had endoscopic recurrence.

Trimming took 3 bases from V and 7 from J, leaving 3 bases between them. CDR1 and CDR2 from the germline V gene are SEHNR and FQNEAQ (reference sequence). The CDR3 is 11 amino acids. As concerns this clone: Antigen specificity is unknown.

Time point reported: neoterminal ileum biopsy at postoperative endoscopy, about 6 months after surgery. This TCR was recovered from an adult with Crohn's disease. Sequencing used ileal tissue. The chain employs TRBV7-9 and TRBJ1-4; D gene ambiguous. CDR3 loop: CASSFLEKLFF. The CDR3 coding sequence is TGTGCCAGCAGCTTCCTTGAAAAACTGTTTTTT.